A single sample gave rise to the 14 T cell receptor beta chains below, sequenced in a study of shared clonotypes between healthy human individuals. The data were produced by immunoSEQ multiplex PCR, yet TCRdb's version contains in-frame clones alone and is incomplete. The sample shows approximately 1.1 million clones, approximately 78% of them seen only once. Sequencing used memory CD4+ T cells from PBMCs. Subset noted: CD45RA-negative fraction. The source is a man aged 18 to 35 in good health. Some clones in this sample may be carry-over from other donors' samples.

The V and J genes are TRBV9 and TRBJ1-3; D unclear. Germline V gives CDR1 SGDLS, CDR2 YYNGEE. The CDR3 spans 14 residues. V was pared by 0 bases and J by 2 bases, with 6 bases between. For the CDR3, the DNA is TGTGCCAGCAGCGTAGAAGGTACTGGAAACACCATATATTTT. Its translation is CASSVEGTGNTIYF. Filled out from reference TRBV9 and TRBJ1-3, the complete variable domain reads DSGVTQTPKHLITATGQRVTLRCSPRSGDLSVYWYQQSLDQGLQFLIQYYNGEERAKGNILERFSAQQFPDLHSELNLSSLELGDSALYFCASSVEGTGNTIYFGEGSWLTVV.

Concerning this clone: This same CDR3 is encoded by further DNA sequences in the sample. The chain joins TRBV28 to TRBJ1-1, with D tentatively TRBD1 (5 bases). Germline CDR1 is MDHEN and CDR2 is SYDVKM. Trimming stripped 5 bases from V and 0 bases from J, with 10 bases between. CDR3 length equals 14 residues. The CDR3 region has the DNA TGTGCCAGCAGTCCGACAGCCCTGAACACTGAAGCTTTCTTT. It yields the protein CASSPTALNTEAFF. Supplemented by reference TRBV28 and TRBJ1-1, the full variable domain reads DVKVTQSSRYLVKRTGEKVFLECVQDMDHENMFWYRQDPGLGLRLIYFSYDVKMKEKGDIPEGYSVSREKKERFSLILESASTNQTSMYLCASSPTALNTEAFFGQGTRLTVV.

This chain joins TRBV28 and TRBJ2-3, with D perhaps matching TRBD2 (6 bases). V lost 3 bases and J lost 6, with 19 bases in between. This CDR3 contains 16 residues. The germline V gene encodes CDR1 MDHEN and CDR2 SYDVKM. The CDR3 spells CASSLIGRDQRDTQYF. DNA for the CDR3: TGTGCCAGCAGTTTGATTGGGCGGGACCAACGGGATACGCAGTATTTT.

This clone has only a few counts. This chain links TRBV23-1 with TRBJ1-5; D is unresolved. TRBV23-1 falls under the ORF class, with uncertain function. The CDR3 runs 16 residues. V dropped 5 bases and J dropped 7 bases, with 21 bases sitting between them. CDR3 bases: TGCGCCAGCAGTAGAACTCCGTGGTTTCTAGGACAGCCCCAGCATTTT. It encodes CASSRTPWFLGQPQHF.

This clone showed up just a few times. In DNA form, the CDR3 reads TGTGCCAGCAGCTCCCCGGACAGCGGGAGATCGAGGTTGTTCTTC. Translated, it gives CASSSPDSGRSRLFF. This rearrangement joins TRBV7-3 to TRBJ2-1; 8 bases map to TRBD2. The germline V gene has CDR1 SGHTA and CDR2 FQGTGA. Germline trimming cut 4 bases from V and 15 bases from J; bases unmatched to any gene: 17. The CDR3 runs 15 residues.

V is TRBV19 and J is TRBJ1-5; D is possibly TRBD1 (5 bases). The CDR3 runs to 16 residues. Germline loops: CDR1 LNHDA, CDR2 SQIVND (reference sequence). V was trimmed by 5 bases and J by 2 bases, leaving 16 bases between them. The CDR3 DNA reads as TGTGCCAGTAGTTCCCCTCCCGGGACCCGCAATCAGCCCCAGCATTTT. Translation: CASSSPPGTRNQPQHF.

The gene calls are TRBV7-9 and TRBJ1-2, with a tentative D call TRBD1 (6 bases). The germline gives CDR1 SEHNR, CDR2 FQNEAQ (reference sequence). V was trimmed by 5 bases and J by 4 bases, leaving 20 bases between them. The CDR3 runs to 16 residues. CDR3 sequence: CASSDSGGEGIYGYTF. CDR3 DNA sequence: TGTGCCAGCAGCGACAGCGGGGGCGAAGGGATCTATGGCTACACCTTC.

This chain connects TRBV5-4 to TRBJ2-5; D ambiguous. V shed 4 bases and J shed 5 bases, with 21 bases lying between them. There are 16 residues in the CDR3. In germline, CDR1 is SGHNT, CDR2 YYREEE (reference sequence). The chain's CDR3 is CASSPQSSAVWETQYF. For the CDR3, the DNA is TGTGCCAGCAGCCCTCAAAGCAGCGCTGTTTGGGAGACCCAGTACTTC.

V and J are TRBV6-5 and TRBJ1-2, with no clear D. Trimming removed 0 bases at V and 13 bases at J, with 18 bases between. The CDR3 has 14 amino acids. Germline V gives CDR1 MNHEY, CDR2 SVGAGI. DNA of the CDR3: TGTGCCAGCAGTTACTCGAGTCGGGTCTCTTCCTGCACCTTC. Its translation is CASSYSSRVSSCTF.

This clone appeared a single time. CDR3 coding DNA: TGTGCCAGCAGCAAACGGGACTTTTGGAACTCCTACAATGAGCAGTTCTTC. Protein product: CASSKRDFWNSYNEQFF. The V gene is TRBV21-1, the J gene TRBJ2-1; whether TRBD2, the table's D call, matches the DNA was not checked. TRBV21-1 is shown as a pseudogene. The CDR3 is 17 residues long.

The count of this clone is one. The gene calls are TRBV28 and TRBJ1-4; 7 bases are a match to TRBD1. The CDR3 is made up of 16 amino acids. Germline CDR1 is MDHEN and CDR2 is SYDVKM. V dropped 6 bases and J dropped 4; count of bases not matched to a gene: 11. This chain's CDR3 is CASSRRGGASNEKLFF. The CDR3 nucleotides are TGTGCCAGCAGCCGCAGGGGGGGCGCCAGTAATGAAAAACTGTTTTTT.

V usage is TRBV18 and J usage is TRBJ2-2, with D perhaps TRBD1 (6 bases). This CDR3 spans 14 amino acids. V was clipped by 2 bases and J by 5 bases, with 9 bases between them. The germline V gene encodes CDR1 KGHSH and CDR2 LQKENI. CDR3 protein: CASSPVQGTGELFF. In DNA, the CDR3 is TGTGCCAGCTCACCAGTACAGGGAACCGGGGAGCTGTTTTTT.

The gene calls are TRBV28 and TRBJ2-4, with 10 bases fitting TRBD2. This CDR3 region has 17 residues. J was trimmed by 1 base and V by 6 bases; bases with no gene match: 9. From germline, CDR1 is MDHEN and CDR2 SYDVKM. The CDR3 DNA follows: TGTGCCAGCAGAGCGGGAGGGTCCCCGGAGGCCAAAAACATTCAGTACTTC. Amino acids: CASRAGGSPEAKNIQYF.

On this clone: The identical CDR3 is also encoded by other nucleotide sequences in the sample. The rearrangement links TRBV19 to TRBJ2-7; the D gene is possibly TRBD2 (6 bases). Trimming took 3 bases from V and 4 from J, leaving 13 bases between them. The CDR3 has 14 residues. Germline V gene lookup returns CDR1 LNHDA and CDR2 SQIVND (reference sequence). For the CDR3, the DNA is TGTGCCAGTAGTATCGGTGGAGGGTCGTACGAGCAGTACTTC. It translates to CASSIGGGSYEQYF.